A selection of T cell receptor beta chains follows, all from one sample in a study of cytomegalovirus exposure and HLA in healthy donors. The method was immunoSEQ multiplex PCR; TCRdb's version includes in-frame clones alone and lacks a portion of them. Of tens of thousands of clones detected, less than 80% appear once; the ten largest clones hold about 7.8%. The specimen sequenced was PBMCs. These receptor sequences come from a man in his fifties or sixties in good health and CMV-seropositive. CDR3s include the opening cysteine and the closing phenylalanine or tryptophan. A D gene is named only where the DNA matches it firmly. Clone size, where shown, is once, few, many, or a class for clones that have expanded.

>TRBV7-9|15|TRBJ2-2|-|TRBD1
TGTGCCAGCAGCTTGGGGACAGGGGACACCGGGGAGCTGTTTTTT
CASSLGTGDTGELFF
>TRBV13|14|TRBJ1-6|once|TRBD1
TGTGCCAGCAGGCCAGACAGGGCCACTTCACCCCTCCACTTT
CASRPDRATSPLHF
>TRBV5-1|16|TRBJ1-1|few|-
TGCGCCAGCAGCTCCCATTCCGGGGTTCTGAACACTGAAGCTTTCTTT
CASSSHSGVLNTEAFF
>TRBV7-9|18|TRBJ1-4|-|-
TGTGCCAGCAGCTTAGCGGGCGCGGACACCTCAACTAATGAAAAACTGTTTTTT
CASSLAGADTSTNEKLFF
>TRBV6-5|16|TRBJ1-5|-|TRBD1
TGTGCCAGCAGTTCCAGAGGAACAGGGGAGGCTCAGCCCCAGCATTTT
CASSSRGTGEAQPQHF
>TRBV12-5|14|TRBJ1-2|-|-
TGTGCTAGTGGTGCTTCGGGGGGTAACTATGGCTACACCTTC
CASGASGGNYGYTF
>TRBV9|16|TRBJ1-1|-|-
TGTGCCAGCAGCGTAGCTACGTCGGGTCTGAACACTGAAGCTTTCTTT
CASSVATSGLNTEAFF
>TRBV11-2|16|TRBJ2-1|-|TRBD1
TGTGCCAGCAGCTCATTAAAACGACAGGGGAGGAATGAGCAGTTCTTC
CASSSLKRQGRNEQFF
>TRBV5-1|14|TRBJ2-4|-|TRBD1
TGCGCCAGCAGGCAAGGGGGCTCGGAAAACATTCAGTACTTC
CASRQGGSENIQYF
>TRBV11-3|14|TRBJ2-7|few|-
TGTGCCAGCAGCCCCCCTTCCAGGCCCCACGAGCAGTACTTC
CASSPPSRPHEQYF
>TRBV6-6|14|TRBJ2-7|-|TRBD2
TGTGCCAGCAGTTTACTCGGGACTAGCGACGAGCAGTACTTC
CASSLLGTSDEQYF
>TRBV23-1|17|TRBJ2-2|-|-
TGCGCCAGCAGTCCCGGTGCGACGGGTAAACGCACCGGGGAGCTGTTTTTT
CASSPGATGKRTGELFF
>TRBV9|16|TRBJ2-7|few|TRBD2
TGTGCCAGCAGCGAGGGTGCGGGACTAGCGGGCTACGAGCAGTACTTC
CASSEGAGLAGYEQYF
>TRBV7-2|16|TRBJ2-1|-|TRBD2
TGTGCCAGCAGCTTAGCGGGACTAAGGTCCTCCAATGAGCAGTTCTTC
CASSLAGLRSSNEQFF
>TRBV5-1|15|TRBJ2-3|-|TRBD1
TGCGCCAGCAGCTACGGACAGGGTGGGGTAGATACGCAGTATTTT
CASSYGQGGVDTQYF
>TRBV6-1|13|TRBJ2-2|-|-
TGTGCCAGCACCGGCAAGGGAGTTGGGGAGCTGTTTTTT
CASTGKGVGELFF
>TRBV7-2|13|TRBJ2-5|-|TRBD2
TGTGCCAGCAGCTCGGGACTAGGAGAGACCCAGTACTTC
CASSSGLGETQYF
>TRBV29-1|13|TRBJ2-7|-|-
TGCAGCGTTGAAGTACGAGGGGGCTACGAGCAGTACTTC
CSVEVRGGYEQYF
>TRBV27|16|TRBJ1-6|-|-
TGTGCCAGCACCCGGGGGTCTAGCTCCTATAATTCACCCCTCCACTTT
CASTRGSSSYNSPLHF
>TRBV6-1|14|TRBJ1-1|-|-
TGTGCCAGCAGTGCGGGGGGGTCCGGCACTGAAGCTTTCTTT
CASSAGGSGTEAFF
>TRBV7-2|14|TRBJ1-6|-|TRBD1
TGTGCCAGCAGGGGAGAGACAGGGGTTTCACCCCTCCACTTT
CASRGETGVSPLHF
>TRBV5-1|13|TRBJ2-5|once|-
TGCGCCAGCAGCTTAGGATCAGGGGAGACCCAGTACTTC
CASSLGSGETQYF
>TRBV6-4|15|TRBJ1-1|-|-
TGTGCCAGCAGTCTTGAAGGAGGGGCGAGCACTGAAGCTTTCTTT
CASSLEGGASTEAFF
>TRBV28|14|TRBJ1-2|-|TRBD1
TGTGCCAGCAGTTCGGGACAGGGGACGGCTGGCTACACCTTC
CASSSGQGTAGYTF